These T cell receptor beta chains were read from a single sample in a study of OX40 agonist ivuxolimab in advanced cancers. The assay was immunoSEQ multiplex PCR, and TCRdb's table has in-frame clones only and misses some. This repertoire shows about 93,000 clones, about 91% found once; its top ten account for roughly 0.5%. Material: CD4+ or CD8+ T cells sorted from blood, obtained in a trial of the OX40 agonist ivuxolimab. These receptor sequences come from an adult with an advanced solid tumor such as melanoma, head and neck, liver or kidney cancer. Each CDR3 is given with its conserved first and last residue. The D gene is left open where the match is weak. Rows give clone size only sometimes, using once, few, many, or a class for an expanded clone.

D gene	V gene	clone size	J gene	CDR3 DNA	CDR3 protein
-	TRBV18	-	TRBJ2-3	TGTGCCAGCTCATCGACCAGGTCGGGGGGCACAGATACGCAGTATTTT	CASSSTRSGGTDTQYF
TRBD2	TRBV30	-	TRBJ2-7	TGTGCCGGGGGGAGGGGAAGCGGGGGTCACGAGCAGTACTTC	CAGGRGSGGHEQYF
-	TRBV10-3	-	TRBJ2-7	TGTGCCATCAGTAGCGGGCCAACCTACGAGCAGTACTTC	CAISSGPTYEQYF
-	TRBV10-3	once	TRBJ1-2	TGTGCCATCAGTATAGTGGACTATGGCTACACCTTC	CAISIVDYGYTF
TRBD2	TRBV11-3	-	TRBJ2-5	TGTGCCAGCAGCTCACCAGCGGGACAAGAGACCCAGTACTTC	CASSSPAGQETQYF
TRBD2	TRBV2	-	TRBJ2-5	TGTGCCAGCAGTGGGACTAGCTCCGAGACCCAGTACTTC	CASSGTSSETQYF
-	TRBV19	-	TRBJ1-1	TGTGCCAGTAACCACGGGTACACTGAAGCTTTCTTT	CASNHGYTEAFF
TRBD1	TRBV5-1	few	TRBJ2-1	TGCGCCAGCAGGTCGGGACAGCCTAACAATGAGCAGTTCTTC	CASRSGQPNNEQFF
-	TRBV14	-	TRBJ1-1	TGTGCCAGCAGCCAAGAAGGCGTGAACACTGAAGCTTTCTTT	CASSQEGVNTEAFF
-	TRBV4-2	-	TRBJ1-4	TGTGCCAGCAGCCAAGGACAGCCTAATGAAAAACTGTTTTTT	CASSQGQPNEKLFF
-	TRBV10-3	-	TRBJ2-7	TGTGCCATCAGTGAGTTGGCATCGGCGGACGAGCAGTACTTC	CAISELASADEQYF
TRBD2	TRBV6-4	once	TRBJ2-1	TGTGCCAGCAGTGACGGGGCGGGGGGCCTCGGTGAGCAGTTCTTC	CASSDGAGGLGEQFF
-	TRBV11-2	-	TRBJ1-1	TGTGCCAGCAGCTTAGGGATTGACACTGAAGCTTTCTTT	CASSLGIDTEAFF
TRBD2	TRBV5-1	-	TRBJ2-3	TGCGCCAGCAGCTCCGGCCGTAGCGGGGACACAGATACGCAGTATTTT	CASSSGRSGDTDTQYF
-	TRBV7-2	-	TRBJ2-3	TGTGCCAGCAGCTTATTGCACTCCACAGATACGCAGTATTTT	CASSLLHSTDTQYF
-	TRBV6-5	-	TRBJ2-3	TGTGCCAGCTGTCCCGGGGGAAACACAGATACGCAGTATTTT	CASCPGGNTDTQYF
TRBD2	TRBV6-1	-	TRBJ2-3	TGTGCCAGCAGTGAACTTGTCGGGGGGAAGACTCCCACAGATACGCAGTATTTT	CASSELVGGKTPTDTQYF
TRBD2	TRBV29-1	-	TRBJ2-1	TGCAGCTCAAGAGGGATTAGCGGGGGGAATGAGCAGTTCTTC	CSSRGISGGNEQFF
-	TRBV30	-	TRBJ2-2	TGTGCCTGGAGTGTAGGACTCTACACCGGGGAGCTGTTTTTT	CAWSVGLYTGELFF
-	TRBV6-5	-	TRBJ2-2	TGTGCCAGCAGTTCGCGAATGCGGGAGCTGTTTTTT	CASSSRMRELFF
TRBD1	TRBV7-8	-	TRBJ2-7	TGTGCCAGCAGCCCCGGGCAGGGGGCGGGCTACGAGCAGTACTTC	CASSPGQGAGYEQYF
-	TRBV11-2	-	TRBJ2-3	TGTGCCAGCAGCCTCCAACGGGGCACAGATACGCAGTATTTT	CASSLQRGTDTQYF
-	TRBV7-2	once	TRBJ2-4	TGTGCCAGCAGCTTACGCTCCAAAAACATTCAGTACTTC	CASSLRSKNIQYF
TRBD1	TRBV6-6	-	TRBJ1-2	TGTGCCAGCAGTTACTCCCGACAGGGGAGCTACACCTTC	CASSYSRQGSYTF
-	TRBV6-5	-	TRBJ1-2	TGTGCCAGCAGTGAACAGGGACCTTTCTATGGCTACACCTTC	CASSEQGPFYGYTF
-	TRBV19	-	TRBJ1-2	TGTGCCAGTACTGAGGGCTTCAACTATGGCTACACCTTC	CASTEGFNYGYTF
-	TRBV7-9	-	TRBJ1-1	TGTGCCAGCAACTTAGATCTGACAGGAACATTGGCTTTCTTT	CASNLDLTGTLAFF
-	TRBV30	-	TRBJ1-1	TGTGCCTGGGGTTGGGGAGCCACAGGGTTGGAGGTGAACACTGAAGCTTTCTTT	CAWGWGATGLEVNTEAFF
TRBD1	TRBV6-1	once	TRBJ2-7	TGTGCCAGCAGTGCAAACAGGGGGACCCCTGCCGAGCAGTACTTC	CASSANRGTPAEQYF
TRBD2	TRBV9	-	TRBJ2-5	TGTGCCAGCAGCGTAGGGGCCCTAGCGGGGGGGCCGGGTCAAGAGACCCAGTACTTC	CASSVGALAGGPGQETQYF
-	TRBV7-3	-	TRBJ2-3	TGTGCCAGCAGCCCCCCGAACTCAGATACGCAGTATTTT	CASSPPNSDTQYF
TRBD1	TRBV15	-	TRBJ1-2	TGTGCCACCAGCAGGGACGGACAGGGCGACTATGGCTACACCTTC	CATSRDGQGDYGYTF
-	TRBV19	-	TRBJ1-5	TGTGCCAGTAGTAGTCCCCTGGGCAGGGCCGGGGATCAGCCCCAGCATTTT	CASSSPLGRAGDQPQHF
TRBD2	TRBV11-2	-	TRBJ2-3	TGTGCCAGCAGCCTCAGGAGGGGGAGCGGGGGGGCCGGAGATACGCAGTATTTT	CASSLRRGSGGAGDTQYF
-	TRBV9	-	TRBJ1-2	TGTGCCAGCAGCGTAGGCGCGGACGGTGGCGGCTACACCTTC	CASSVGADGGGYTF
TRBD1	TRBV5-1	-	TRBJ1-1	TGCGCCAGCAGCTTGGACAGGGGCCCCACTGAAGCTTTCTTT	CASSLDRGPTEAFF
-	TRBV4-1	-	TRBJ2-7	TGCGCCAGCAGCCAAGATCCGGTGGGGGGGCTTCTCTACGAGCAGTACTTC	CASSQDPVGGLLYEQYF
-	TRBV7-9	-	TRBJ1-3	TGTGCCAGCAGCTTAAACGTGGGGGTAGGCTCTGGAAACACCATATATTTT	CASSLNVGVGSGNTIYF
TRBD2	TRBV7-9	few	TRBJ2-5	TGTGCCAGCAGCTCAGGGACTAGCTTCGGGACCCAGTACTTC	CASSSGTSFGTQYF
TRBD2	TRBV6-5	-	TRBJ2-7	TGTGCCAGCAGTCGGCTAGCGGCCTACGAGCAGTACTTC	CASSRLAAYEQYF
TRBD1	TRBV9	-	TRBJ2-7	TGTGCCAGCAGCGGTACAGGGGACCCCTACGAGCAGTACTTC	CASSGTGDPYEQYF
TRBD2	TRBV19	-	TRBJ2-2	TGTGCCAGTAGTATCCTAGCGGGAGGGACCGCGGGGACCGGGGAGCTGTTTTTT	CASSILAGGTAGTGELFF
-	TRBV18	-	TRBJ2-1	TGTGCCAGCTCACCAGTCCAGGGTAGGCATTATGAGCAGTTCTTC	CASSPVQGRHYEQFF
-	TRBV6-6	-	TRBJ1-2	TGTGCCAGCACGGCGGACTATGGCTACACCTTC	CASTADYGYTF
-	TRBV19	few	TRBJ2-3	TGTGCCAGTAGTAGGGCCATCACAGATACGCAGTATTTT	CASSRAITDTQYF
-	TRBV5-8	-	TRBJ1-4	TGTGCCAGCAGCACGTACAGGACGGCAACTAATGAAAAACTGTTTTTT	CASSTYRTATNEKLFF
TRBD1	TRBV7-7	-	TRBJ2-3	TGTGCTAGCAGCCTACGACAGGGGGAAGATACGCAGTATTTT	CASSLRQGEDTQYF
TRBD2	TRBV6-1	-	TRBJ2-7	TGTGCCAGCAGTCTGGGACTAGCGAGATACGAGCAGTACTTC	CASSLGLARYEQYF
-	TRBV11-2	-	TRBJ2-3	TGTGCCAGCAGCGAGAGGGGGGTTACAGATACGCAGTATTTT	CASSERGVTDTQYF
-	TRBV5-1	-	TRBJ2-1	TGCGCCAGCAGCGTGACCCAAATGGCTGGGAATGAGCAGTTCTTC	CASSVTQMAGNEQFF
-	TRBV19	-	TRBJ1-2	TGTGCCAGTAGTAGGCAGGCCTATGGCTACACCTTC	CASSRQAYGYTF
-	TRBV30	-	TRBJ1-5	TGTGCCTGGAGTGGCAAGAACAATCAGCCCCAGCATTTT	CAWSGKNNQPQHF
-	TRBV5-4	-	TRBJ2-1	TGTGCCAGCAGCACACCAGATTCCCATGAGCAGTTCTTC	CASSTPDSHEQFF
-	TRBV19	-	TRBJ1-1	TGTGCCAGTAGTATACGCGGATTGAACACTGAAGCTTTCTTT	CASSIRGLNTEAFF
-	TRBV5-1	-	TRBJ1-2	TGCGCCAGCAGCTCTGGGGGCGGCACCCCTAACTATGGCTACACCTTC	CASSSGGGTPNYGYTF